The 9 T cell receptor beta chains below were found in one sample sequenced in a study of T cell responses to AZD1222 COVID-19 vaccine. Measured with immunoSEQ multiplex PCR; TCRdb has only the in-frame clones, and not every one. This table holds roughly 200,000 clones, approximately 90% found once. The sequencing used peripheral blood, collected 28 days after the second dose of the MenACWY control vaccine. These receptors originate from an adult who received the MenACWY meningococcal vaccine as a control.

The rearrangement uses TRBV4-2 and TRBJ2-6; 10 bases align to TRBD2. Germline V gives CDR1 LGHNA, CDR2 YNFKEQ. This CDR3 has 19 residues. Germline trimming cut 1 base from V and 2 bases from J; bases unmatched to any gene: 8. CDR3 residues: CASSQVMGLAGAGANVLTF. CDR3 nucleotides: TGTGCCAGCAGCCAAGTCATGGGCCTAGCGGGAGCTGGGGCCAACGTCCTGACTTTC.

The chain links TRBV5-5 to TRBJ1-1; unclear D gene. From germline, CDR1 is SGHKS and CDR2 YYEKEE (reference sequence). Between the trimmed V and J ends, which lost 7 bases and 0 bases, there was a span of 13 bases. This CDR3 comprises 14 residues. CDR3 loop: CASRTVGMNTEAFF. In DNA, the CDR3 is TGTGCCAGCCGCACAGTAGGCATGAACACTGAAGCTTTCTTT.

This sequence joins TRBV7-8 and TRBJ1-4; D is unresolved. V was clipped by 5 bases and J by 0 bases, with 10 bases between them. Germline lookup yields CDR1 SGHVS and CDR2 FQNEAQ. The CDR3 spans 15 residues. For the CDR3, the DNA is TGTGCCAGCAGCGATTATCGGGCAACTAATGAAAAACTGTTTTTT. Translating it yields CASSDYRATNEKLFF.

The J gene is TRBJ1-1, the V gene TRBV2; the D is unclear. The V gene's germline CDR1 is SNHLY and CDR2 FYNNEI. The V end lost 1 base, the J end lost 10 bases, and 16 bases lay between the germline ends. This CDR3 spans 14 amino acids. The CDR3 DNA reads TGTGCCAGCAGTGAAGGCGGTACGGCACCCCGAGCTTTCTTT. Translation gives CASSEGGTAPRAFF.

The CDR3 nucleotides read TGTGCCAGCAGCTTATCGCTAGCGGGAGGCGATGAGCAGTTCTTC. Amino acids: CASSLSLAGGDEQFF. The V and J genes are TRBV7-2 and TRBJ2-1, with 11 nucleotides matching TRBD2. V was pared by 2 bases and J by 8 bases, with 5 bases of the junction left unmatched. This CDR3 is built from 15 residues. The germline gives CDR1 SGHTA, CDR2 FQGNSA. The full variable domain, completed using reference TRBV7-2 and TRBJ2-1, is GAGVSQSPSNKVTEKGKDVELRCDPISGHTALYWYRQSLGQGLEFLIYFQGNSAPDKSGLPSDRFSAERTGGSVSTLTIQRTQQEDSAVYLCASSLSLAGGDEQFFGPGTRLTVL.

The V and J genes are TRBV11-3 and TRBJ2-5; TRBD2 agrees at 8 bases. The CDR3 covers 14 residues. Germline assignment: CDR1 SGHNT and CDR2 YENEEA. After removal of 3 bases from V and 5 bases from J, the junction contained 5 bases not matched to a gene. The CDR3 region has the DNA TGTGCCAGCAGCTTCAGCGGGAGTGGGGAGACCCAGTACTTC. This codes for CASSFSGSGETQYF.

The chain recombines TRBV6-4 with TRBJ1-1; 7 nucleotides line up with TRBD1. Trimming cost V 5 bases and J 0 bases; bases outside gene matches: 12. CDR3 length: 17 amino acids. Germline V lookup: CDR1 MRHNA, CDR2 SNTAGT. The CDR3 is CASSRFTGVVMNTEAFF. In DNA, the CDR3 is TGTGCCAGCAGTCGCTTCACAGGGGTAGTTATGAACACTGAAGCTTTCTTT.

This chain connects TRBV19 to TRBJ2-6; TRBD2 is a possible D gene (5 bases). With 6 bases removed from V and 0 bases from J, the gap between germline ends came to 9 bases. Germline loops: CDR1 LNHDA, CDR2 SQIVND (reference sequence). The CDR3 is 15 residues long. The CDR3 is CASRLGLSGANVLTF. The CDR3 DNA sequence: TGTGCCAGTAGGCTAGGACTCTCTGGGGCCAACGTCCTGACTTTC.

The chain uses TRBV5-1 and TRBJ2-3, with 14 bases identical to TRBD2. Looked up from germline, CDR1 is SGHRS and CDR2 is YFSETQ. The CDR3 is made up of 16 amino acids. J was trimmed by 6 bases and V by 4 bases; bases with no gene match: 7. CDR3 sequence reads: CASSQEGLAGVDTQYF. For the CDR3, the DNA is TGCGCCAGCAGCCAGGAGGGACTAGCGGGAGTGGATACGCAGTATTTT.